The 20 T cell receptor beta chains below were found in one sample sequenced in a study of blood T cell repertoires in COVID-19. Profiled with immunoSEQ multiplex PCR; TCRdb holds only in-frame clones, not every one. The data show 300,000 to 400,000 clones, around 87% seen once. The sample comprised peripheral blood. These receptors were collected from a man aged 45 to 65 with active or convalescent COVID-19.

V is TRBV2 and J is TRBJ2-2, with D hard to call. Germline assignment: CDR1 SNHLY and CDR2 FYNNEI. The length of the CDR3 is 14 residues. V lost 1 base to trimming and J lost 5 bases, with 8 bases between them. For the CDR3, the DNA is TGTGCCAGCAGTGAAGGCGACTGGACCGGGGAGCTGTTTTTT. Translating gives CASSEGDWTGELFF.

CDR3: CASSLGDTFGGNTIYF. In nucleotides, the CDR3 is TGTGCCAGCAGCTTAGGGGACACCTTCGGGGGAAACACCATATATTTT. The rearrangement uses TRBV7-2 and TRBJ1-3; a weak D match, TRBD1 (6 bases). Trimming shortened V by 1 base and J by 4 bases, and 14 bases separated the two germline ends. Germline V lookup: CDR1 SGHTA, CDR2 FQGNSA. This CDR3 is built from 16 residues.

The CDR3 sequence is CASSSRSAGGSSPLHF. CDR3 bases: TGTGCCAGCAGTTCCCGGTCGGCAGGGGGTAGTTCACCCCTCCACTTT. This rearrangement joins TRBV27 to TRBJ1-6; 7 bases match TRBD1. There are 16 residues in the CDR3. The trim removed 4 bases at V and 9 bases at J, leaving 12 bases unmatched. Germline CDR1 MNHEY, CDR2 SMNVEV (reference sequence).

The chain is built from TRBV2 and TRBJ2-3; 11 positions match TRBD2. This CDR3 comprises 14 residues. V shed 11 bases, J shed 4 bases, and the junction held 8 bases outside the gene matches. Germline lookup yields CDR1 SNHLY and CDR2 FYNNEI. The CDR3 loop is CASWTSGLADTQYF. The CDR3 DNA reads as TGTGCCTCTTGGACTAGCGGGTTGGCAGATACGCAGTATTTT.

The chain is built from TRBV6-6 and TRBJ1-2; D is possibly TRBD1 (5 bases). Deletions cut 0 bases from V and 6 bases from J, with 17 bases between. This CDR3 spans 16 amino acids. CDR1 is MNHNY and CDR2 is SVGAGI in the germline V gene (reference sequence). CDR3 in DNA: TGTGCCAGCAGTTACTCGTTGGGGCCAGGGAACAATGGCTACACCTTC. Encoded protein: CASSYSLGPGNNGYTF.

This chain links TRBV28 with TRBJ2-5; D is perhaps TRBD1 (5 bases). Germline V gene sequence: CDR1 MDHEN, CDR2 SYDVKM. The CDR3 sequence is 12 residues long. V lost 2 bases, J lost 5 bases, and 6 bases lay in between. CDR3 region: CASSLRQETQYF. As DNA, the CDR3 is TGTGCCAGCAGTTTACGACAGGAGACCCAGTACTTC.

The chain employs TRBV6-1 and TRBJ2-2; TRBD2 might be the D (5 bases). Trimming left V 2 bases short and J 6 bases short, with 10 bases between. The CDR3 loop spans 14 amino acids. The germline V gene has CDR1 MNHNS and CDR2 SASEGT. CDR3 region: CASSEMLGAGELFF. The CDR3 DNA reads TGTGCCAGCAGTGAAATGTTGGGAGCCGGGGAGCTGTTTTTT.

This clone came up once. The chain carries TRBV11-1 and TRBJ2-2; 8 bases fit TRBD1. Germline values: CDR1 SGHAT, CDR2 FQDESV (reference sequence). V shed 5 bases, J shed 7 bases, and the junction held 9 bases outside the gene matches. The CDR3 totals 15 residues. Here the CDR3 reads CASSPSTGEGGELFF. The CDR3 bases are TGTGCCAGCAGCCCGTCGACAGGGGAAGGCGGGGAGCTGTTTTTT. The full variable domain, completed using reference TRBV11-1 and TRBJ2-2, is EAEVAQSPRYKITEKSQAVAFWCDPISGHATLYWYRQILGQGPELLVQFQDESVVDDSQLPKDRFSAERLKGVDSTLKIQPAELGDSAMYLCASSPSTGEGGELFFGEGSRLTVL.

The CDR3 sequence is CASSELAGNTGELFF. Here the CDR3 DNA reads TGTGCCAGCAGTGAACTAGCGGGGAACACCGGGGAGCTGTTTTTT. The rearrangement links TRBV2 to TRBJ2-2, with 8 positions matching TRBD2. From germline, CDR1 is SNHLY and CDR2 FYNNEI. The CDR3 has 15 amino acids. With 2 bases clipped from V and 1 base from J, the junction kept 0 bases outside the gene matches.

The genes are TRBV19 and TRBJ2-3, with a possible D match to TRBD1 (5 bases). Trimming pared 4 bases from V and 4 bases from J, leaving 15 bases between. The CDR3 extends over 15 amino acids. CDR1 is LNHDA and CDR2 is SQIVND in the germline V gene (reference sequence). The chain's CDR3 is CASSSQVSTADTQYF. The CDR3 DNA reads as TGTGCCAGTAGTAGTCAGGTCTCGACAGCAGATACGCAGTATTTT.

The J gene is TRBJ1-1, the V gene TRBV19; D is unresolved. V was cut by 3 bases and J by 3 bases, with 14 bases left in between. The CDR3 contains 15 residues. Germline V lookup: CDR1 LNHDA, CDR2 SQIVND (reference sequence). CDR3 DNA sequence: TGTGCCAGTAGTATTTCAATAGCTATGGACACTGAAGCTTTCTTT. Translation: CASSISIAMDTEAFF.

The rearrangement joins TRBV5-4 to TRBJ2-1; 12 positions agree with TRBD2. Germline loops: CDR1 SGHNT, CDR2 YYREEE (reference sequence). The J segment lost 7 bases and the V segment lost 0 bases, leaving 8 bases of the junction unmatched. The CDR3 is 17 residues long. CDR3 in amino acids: CASSLDMGLAGENEQFF. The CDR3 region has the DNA TGTGCCAGCAGCTTGGATATGGGACTAGCGGGTGAAAATGAGCAGTTCTTC.

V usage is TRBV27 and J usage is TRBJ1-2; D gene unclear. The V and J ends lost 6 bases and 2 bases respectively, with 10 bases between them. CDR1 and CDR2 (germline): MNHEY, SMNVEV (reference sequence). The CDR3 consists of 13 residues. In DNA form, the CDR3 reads TGTGCCAGCAGAATTAGTTTAAACTATGGCTACACCTTC. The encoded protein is CASRISLNYGYTF.

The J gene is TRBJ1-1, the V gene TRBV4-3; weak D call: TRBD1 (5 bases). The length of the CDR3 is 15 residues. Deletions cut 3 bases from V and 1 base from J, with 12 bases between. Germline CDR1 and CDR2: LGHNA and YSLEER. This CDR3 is CASSHLRGSNTEAFF. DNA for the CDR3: TGCGCCAGCAGCCACCTTAGGGGATCGAACACTGAAGCTTTCTTT.

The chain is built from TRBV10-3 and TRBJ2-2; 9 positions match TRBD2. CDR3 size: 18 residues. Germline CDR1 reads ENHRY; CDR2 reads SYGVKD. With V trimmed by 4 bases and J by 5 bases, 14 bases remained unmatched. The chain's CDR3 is CAISGPQGSGSSTGELFF. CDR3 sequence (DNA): TGTGCCATCAGTGGCCCTCAAGGTAGCGGGAGTTCGACCGGGGAGCTGTTTTTT.

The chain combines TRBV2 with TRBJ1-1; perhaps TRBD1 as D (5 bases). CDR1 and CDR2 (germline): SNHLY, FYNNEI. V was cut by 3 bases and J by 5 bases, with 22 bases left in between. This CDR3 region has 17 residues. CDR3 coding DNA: TGTGCCAGCAGTGACTGGAGGGGCGCATTAGACGGGACTGAAGCTTTCTTT. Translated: CASSDWRGALDGTEAFF.

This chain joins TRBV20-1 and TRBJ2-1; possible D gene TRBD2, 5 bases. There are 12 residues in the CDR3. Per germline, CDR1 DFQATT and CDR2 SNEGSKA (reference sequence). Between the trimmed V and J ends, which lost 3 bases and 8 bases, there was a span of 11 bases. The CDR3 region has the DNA TGCAGTGCTAGTGTCCCGAGGGATGAGCAGTTCTTC. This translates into CSASVPRDEQFF.

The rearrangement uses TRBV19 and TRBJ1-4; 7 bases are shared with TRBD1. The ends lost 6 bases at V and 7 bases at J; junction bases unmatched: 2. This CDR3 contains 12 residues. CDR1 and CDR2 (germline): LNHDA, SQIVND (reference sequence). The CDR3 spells CASRGDSEKLFF. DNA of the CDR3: TGTGCCAGTAGAGGGGACAGTGAAAAACTGTTTTTT.

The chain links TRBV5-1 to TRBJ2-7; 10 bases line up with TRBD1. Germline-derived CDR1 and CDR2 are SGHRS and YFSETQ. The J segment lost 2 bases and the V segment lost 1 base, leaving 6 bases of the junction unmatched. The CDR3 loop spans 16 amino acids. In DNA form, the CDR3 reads TGCGCCAGCAGCTTGTCGACGGACAGGGGGGCCTACGAGCAGTACTTC. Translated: CASSLSTDRGAYEQYF.

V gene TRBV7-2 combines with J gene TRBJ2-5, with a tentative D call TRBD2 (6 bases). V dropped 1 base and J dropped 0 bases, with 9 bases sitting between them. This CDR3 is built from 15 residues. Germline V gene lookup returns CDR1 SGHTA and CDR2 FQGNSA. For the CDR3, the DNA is TGTGCCAGCAGCTTAGTTGCGGGGTACCAAGAGACCCAGTACTTC. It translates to CASSLVAGYQETQYF. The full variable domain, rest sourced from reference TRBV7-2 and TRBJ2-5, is GAGVSQSPSNKVTEKGKDVELRCDPISGHTALYWYRQSLGQGLEFLIYFQGNSAPDKSGLPSDRFSAERTGGSVSTLTIQRTQQEDSAVYLCASSLVAGYQETQYFGPGTRLLVL.